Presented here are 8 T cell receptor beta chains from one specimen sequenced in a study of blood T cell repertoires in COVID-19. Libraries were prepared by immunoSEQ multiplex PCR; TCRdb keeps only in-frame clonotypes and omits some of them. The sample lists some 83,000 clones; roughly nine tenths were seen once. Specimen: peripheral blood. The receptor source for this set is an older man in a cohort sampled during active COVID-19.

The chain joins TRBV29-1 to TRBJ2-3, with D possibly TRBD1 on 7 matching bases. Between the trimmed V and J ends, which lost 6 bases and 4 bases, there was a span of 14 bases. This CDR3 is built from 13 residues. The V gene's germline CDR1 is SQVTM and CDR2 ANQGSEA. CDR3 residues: CSVQGGGADTQYF. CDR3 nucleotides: TGCAGCGTGCAGGGGGGCGGGGCAGATACGCAGTATTTT.

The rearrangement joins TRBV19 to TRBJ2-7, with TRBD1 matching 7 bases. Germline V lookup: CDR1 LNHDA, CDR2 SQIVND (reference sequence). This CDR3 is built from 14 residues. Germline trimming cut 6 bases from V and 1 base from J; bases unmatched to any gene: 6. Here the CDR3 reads CASSNWGQSYEQYF. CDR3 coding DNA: TGTGCCAGTAGCAATTGGGGACAGTCCTACGAGCAGTACTTC.

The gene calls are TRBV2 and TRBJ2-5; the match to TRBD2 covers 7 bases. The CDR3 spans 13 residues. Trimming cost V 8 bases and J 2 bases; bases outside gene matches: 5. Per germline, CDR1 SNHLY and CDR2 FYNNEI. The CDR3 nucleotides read TGTGCCAGCGGGAAAGCGGGACAAGAGACCCAGTACTTC. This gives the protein CASGKAGQETQYF.

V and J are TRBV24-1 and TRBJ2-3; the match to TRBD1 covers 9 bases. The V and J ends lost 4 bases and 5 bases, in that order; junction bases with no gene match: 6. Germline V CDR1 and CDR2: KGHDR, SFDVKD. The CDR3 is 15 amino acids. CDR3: CATSDSGQGIDTQYF. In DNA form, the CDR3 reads TGTGCCACCAGTGACTCGGGACAGGGAATAGATACGCAGTATTTT.

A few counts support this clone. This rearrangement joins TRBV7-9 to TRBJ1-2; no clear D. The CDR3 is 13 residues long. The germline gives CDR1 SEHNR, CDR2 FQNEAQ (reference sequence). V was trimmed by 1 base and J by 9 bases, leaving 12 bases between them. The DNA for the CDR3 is TGTGCCAGCAGCTTAGGCGACGTCGGGAGCTACACCTTC. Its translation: CASSLGDVGSYTF.

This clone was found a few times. The CDR3 spells CASSWGGGGETQYF. CDR3 bases: TGCGCCAGCAGCTGGGGCGGGGGCGGTGAGACCCAGTACTTC. The chain combines TRBV5-1 with TRBJ2-5, with a possible D match to TRBD2 (7 bases). V lost 3 bases, J lost 5 bases, and 14 bases lay in between. Germline CDR1 is SGHRS and CDR2 is YFSETQ. The CDR3 is made up of 14 amino acids.

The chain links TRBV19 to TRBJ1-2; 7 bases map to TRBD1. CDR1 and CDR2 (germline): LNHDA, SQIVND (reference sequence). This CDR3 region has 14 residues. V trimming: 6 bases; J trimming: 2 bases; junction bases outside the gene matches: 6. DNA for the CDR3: TGTGCCAGTAGAGCCAGGGACAGAAACTATGGCTACACCTTC. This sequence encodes CASRARDRNYGYTF.

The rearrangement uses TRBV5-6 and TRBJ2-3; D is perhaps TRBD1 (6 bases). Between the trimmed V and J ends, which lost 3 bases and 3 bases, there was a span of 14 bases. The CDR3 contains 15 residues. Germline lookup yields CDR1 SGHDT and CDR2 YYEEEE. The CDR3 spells CASSSQGIMTDTQYF. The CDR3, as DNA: TGTGCCAGCAGCTCACAGGGAATTATGACAGATACGCAGTATTTT. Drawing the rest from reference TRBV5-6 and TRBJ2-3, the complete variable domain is DAGVTQSPTHLIKTRGQQVTLRCSPKSGHDTVSWYQQALGQGPQFIFQYYEEEERQRGNFPDRFSGHQFPNYSSELNVNALLLGDSALYLCASSSQGIMTDTQYFGPGTRLTVL.